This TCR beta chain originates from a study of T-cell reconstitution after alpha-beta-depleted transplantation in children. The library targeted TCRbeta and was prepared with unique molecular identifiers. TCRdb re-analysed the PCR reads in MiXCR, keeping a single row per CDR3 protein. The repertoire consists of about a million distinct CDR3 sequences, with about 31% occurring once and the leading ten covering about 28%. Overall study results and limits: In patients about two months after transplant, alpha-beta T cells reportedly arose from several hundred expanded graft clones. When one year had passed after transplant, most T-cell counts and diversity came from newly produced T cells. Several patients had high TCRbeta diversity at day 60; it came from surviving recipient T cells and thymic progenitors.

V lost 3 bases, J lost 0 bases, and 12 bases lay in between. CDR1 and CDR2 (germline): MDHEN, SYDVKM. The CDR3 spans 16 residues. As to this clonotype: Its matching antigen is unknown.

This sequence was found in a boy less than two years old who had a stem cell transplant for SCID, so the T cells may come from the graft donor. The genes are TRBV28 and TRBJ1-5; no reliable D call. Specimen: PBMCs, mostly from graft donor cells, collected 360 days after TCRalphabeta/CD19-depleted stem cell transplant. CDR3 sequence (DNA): TGTGCCAGCAGTTTGGGTCGGGTAAATAGCAATCAGCCCCAGCATTTT. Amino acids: CASSLGRVNSNQPQHF.